Shown below are 21 T cell receptor beta chains from a single sample sequenced in a study of cytomegalovirus exposure and HLA in healthy donors. 60 Vbeta and 13 Jbeta primers were used in PCR. Sequenced by immunoSEQ multiplex PCR; TCRdb stores in-frame clones only, minus some. The table has some 120,000 clones, roughly 82% seen once; the top ten hold 3%. The specimen was PBMCs. The receptor set was obtained from a woman aged 18 to 35 in good health and CMV-seropositive.

This chain connects TRBV7-3 to TRBJ2-7, with TRBD2 matching over 12 bases. The CDR3 loop spans 14 amino acids. Germline lookup yields CDR1 SGHTA and CDR2 FQGTGA. The V gene end was trimmed by 5 bases and the J gene end by 6 bases; junction bases not matched to a gene: 5. CDR3 protein: CASSASGGAGEQYF. The CDR3 DNA reads as TGTGCCAGCAGCGCTAGCGGGGGGGCAGGCGAGCAGTACTTC.

The chain couples TRBV19 to TRBJ2-2, with 9 positions matching TRBD2. V gave up 3 bases and J gave up 7 bases; unmatched junction bases: 9. The germline CDR1 and CDR2 sequences are LNHDA and SQIVND (reference sequence). This CDR3 is 16 amino acids long. In nucleotides, the CDR3 is TGTGCCAGTAGTATTTCGGGCGGGGGGGATCACGGGGAGCTGTTTTTT. The encoded protein is CASSISGGGDHGELFF.

The chain has TRBV28 and TRBJ1-2; 9 bases align to TRBD1. V shed 4 bases, J shed 3 bases, and the junction held 3 bases outside the gene matches. Per germline, CDR1 MDHEN and CDR2 SYDVKM. There are 14 residues in the CDR3. The CDR3 coding sequence is TGTGCCAGCAGTTCGGGACAGGGAGACTATGGCTACACCTTC. Its translation is CASSSGQGDYGYTF.

The chain employs TRBV13 and TRBJ2-1, with 8 bases fitting TRBD2. Germline CDR1 PRHDT, CDR2 FYEKMQ (reference sequence). This CDR3 is 17 amino acids long. V lost 1 base, J lost 6 bases, and 11 bases stayed unmatched. The CDR3, as DNA: TGTGCCAGCAGCTTAGAGGCGGGGGGCCATTTAGGCAATGAGCAGTTCTTC. It codes for CASSLEAGGHLGNEQFF.

This chain links TRBV7-7 with TRBJ1-4; 8 bases align to TRBD1. Germline assignment: CDR1 SSHAT and CDR2 FNYEAQ (reference sequence). J was trimmed by 8 bases and V by 8 bases; bases with no gene match: 7. The CDR3 sequence is 13 residues long. DNA for the CDR3: TGTGCCAGCGGCTCAGGGGGCGGCGAAAAACTGTTTTTT. Amino acid sequence: CASGSGGGEKLFF.

V and J are TRBV7-8 and TRBJ2-3, with D possibly TRBD1 on 6 matching bases. Looked up from germline, CDR1 is SGHVS and CDR2 is FQNEAQ. This CDR3 is built from 16 residues. Trimming left V 5 bases short and J 5 bases short, with 20 bases between. The CDR3 DNA follows: TGTGCCAGCAGCGTAGACAGGAGCGCCAAGGGAGATACGCAGTATTTT. Its translation: CASSVDRSAKGDTQYF.

This chain joins TRBV6-7 and TRBJ2-5, with TRBD2 identical over 8 bases. TRBV6-7 is marked as an open reading frame, function uncertain. The CDR3 is 18 amino acids. The ends lost 9 bases at V and 0 bases at J; junction bases unmatched: 18. The CDR3 DNA is TGTGCCAGGATTCCCCGAGCGGGGGCCGGACCTTACCAAGAGACCCAGTACTTC. Encoded protein: CARIPRAGAGPYQETQYF.

The chain joins TRBV11-2 to TRBJ2-5; 8 nucleotides agree with TRBD1. The CDR3 loop spans 16 amino acids. V trimming: 1 base; J trimming: 1 base; junction bases outside the gene matches: 5. Germline V gives CDR1 SGHAT, CDR2 FQNNGV. CDR3 residues: CASSLGTGFLQETQYF. The CDR3 bases are TGTGCCAGCAGCTTAGGGACAGGGTTCCTCCAAGAGACCCAGTACTTC.

In regard to this clone: One end of the junction varies from germline; a read error may be responsible. The chain links TRBV7-3 to TRBJ2-1; 8 nucleotides agree with TRBD1. Germline values: CDR1 SGHTA, CDR2 FQGTGA. The length of the CDR3 is 13 residues. The DNA for the CDR3 is TGTTCCAGCAGCTTAGACGTTGGGACAGGTTTTTTCTTC. It specifies CSSSLDVGTGFFF.

This clone was counted a few times. Other DNA sequences of this sample code for an identical CDR3. This chain links TRBV9 with TRBJ1-3; 7 bases are a match to TRBD1. CDR1 and CDR2 (germline): SGDLS, YYNGEE. J was trimmed by 0 bases and V by 3 bases; bases with no gene match: 3. CDR3 length: 15 amino acids. The CDR3 DNA is TGTGCCAGCAGCGAGGGGGCTAACTCTGGAAACACCATATATTTT. Its translation: CASSEGANSGNTIYF.

V gene TRBV2 combines with J gene TRBJ2-2; the D gene is possibly TRBD2 (6 bases). Trimming cost V 8 bases and J 0 bases, with 10 bases left between them. CDR1 and CDR2 from the germline V gene are SNHLY and FYNNEI. The CDR3 runs to 14 residues. CDR3 region: CASLRDSNTGELFF. The CDR3 DNA follows: TGTGCCAGCCTCCGGGACTCGAACACCGGGGAGCTGTTTTTT. Full variable domain (remainder filled in from reference TRBV2 and TRBJ2-2): EPEVTQTPSHQVTQMGQEVILRCVPISNHLYFYWYRQILGQKVEFLVSFYNNEISEKSEIFDDQFSVERPDGSNFTLKIRSTKLEDSAMYFCASLRDSNTGELFFGEGSRLTVL.

The J gene is TRBJ1-4, the V gene TRBV4-1; D perhaps matches TRBD1 (5 bases). Germline loops: CDR1 MGHRA, CDR2 YSYEKL. Trimming shortened V by 3 bases and J by 0 bases, and 26 bases separated the two germline ends. The CDR3 spans 21 residues. Here the CDR3 reads CASSHPRNPGLSPSTNEKLFF. Written as DNA, the CDR3 is TGCGCCAGCAGCCATCCTAGAAATCCGGGACTAAGCCCATCAACTAATGAAAAACTGTTTTTT.

The rearrangement uses TRBV7-6 and TRBJ2-5; 7 bases are shared with TRBD1. This CDR3 is built from 14 residues. V shed 5 bases and J 3 bases; nucleotides not matched to a gene: 6. In germline, CDR1 is SGHVS, CDR2 FNYEAQ. CDR3 region: CASSINRGEETQYF. CDR3 coding DNA: TGTGCCAGCAGCATTAACAGGGGAGAAGAGACCCAGTACTTC.

Remarks on this clone: The same CDR3 also results from other DNA sequences found in this sample. This chain uses TRBV4-1 with TRBJ2-7; TRBD2 matches 10 bases. After removal of 0 bases from V and 2 bases from J, the junction contained 1 base not matched to a gene. The CDR3 runs to 15 residues. Germline CDR1 and CDR2: MGHRA and YSYEKL. For the CDR3, the DNA is TGCGCCAGCAGCCAAGAACTAGCGGGGACCTACGAGCAGTACTTC. It encodes CASSQELAGTYEQYF.

The table lists this clone with a count of one. The rearrangement uses TRBV28 and TRBJ1-5; weak D call: TRBD1 (6 bases). The ends were cut back, 3 bases at V and 3 bases at J, with 15 bases in the middle. CDR3 size: 16 residues. Germline-derived CDR1 and CDR2 are MDHEN and SYDVKM. As DNA, the CDR3 is TGTGCCAGCAGTTTTGGGAGTTGGACAGTCAATCAGCCCCAGCATTTT. Its translation: CASSFGSWTVNQPQHF.

The chain uses TRBV28 and TRBJ2-1; TRBD2 agrees at 8 bases. Germline V gene data show CDR1 as MDHEN and CDR2 as SYDVKM. V lost 1 base to trimming and J lost 4 bases; unmatched junction nucleotides: 12. The length of the CDR3 is 18 residues. The CDR3 protein is CASSLFQRGHPMYNEQFF. The CDR3 DNA sequence: TGTGCCAGCAGTTTATTCCAGCGGGGGCACCCCATGTACAATGAGCAGTTCTTC.

The gene calls are TRBV6-1 and TRBJ1-5; D call uncertain. V lost 5 bases, J lost 6 bases, and 14 bases lay in between. Germline CDR1 is MNHNS and CDR2 is SASEGT. The CDR3 is made up of 14 amino acids. The DNA for the CDR3 is TGTGCCAGCAGTTGGGCCGGGATCGGTCAGCCCCAGCATTTT. It translates to CASSWAGIGQPQHF.

The V and J genes are TRBV30 and TRBJ2-1; 13 positions agree with TRBD2. The V and J ends lost 0 bases and 9 bases, in that order; junction bases with no gene match: 5. The CDR3 contains 15 residues. Germline V CDR1 and CDR2: GTSNPN, SVGIG (reference sequence). CDR3 region: CAWSVLLAGGSEQFF. Written as DNA, the CDR3 is TGTGCCTGGAGTGTACTACTAGCGGGGGGGTCTGAGCAGTTCTTC. The full variable domain, rest sourced from reference TRBV30 and TRBJ2-1, is SQTIHQWPATLVQPVGSPLSLECTVEGTSNPNLYWYRQAAGRGLQLLFYSVGIGQISSEVPQNLSASRPQDRQFILSSKKLLLSDSGFYLCAWSVLLAGGSEQFFGPGTRLTVL.

V usage is TRBV5-1 and J usage is TRBJ2-3, with 8 nucleotides matching TRBD2. V lost 4 bases and J lost 1; bases outside the gene matches: 8. CDR1 SGHRS and CDR2 YFSETQ come from the germline V gene. This CDR3 spans 16 amino acids. The CDR3 bases are TGCGCCAGCAGCCCGCTCTGGCGGGGGGGCACAGATACGCAGTATTTT. Its translation: CASSPLWRGGTDTQYF.

This clone was recorded a few times. V gene TRBV7-9 combines with J gene TRBJ2-7; 7 bases line up with TRBD1. V lost 1 base, J lost 3 bases, and 9 bases stayed unmatched. The CDR3 totals 16 residues. Germline assignment: CDR1 SEHNR and CDR2 FQNEAQ (reference sequence). As DNA, the CDR3 is TGTGCCAGCAGCTTAGTGGACGGGACAGTTCTCTACGAGCAGTACTTC. Encoded protein: CASSLVDGTVLYEQYF.

The chain combines TRBV19 with TRBJ1-6; perhaps TRBD1 as D (5 bases). The CDR3 covers 15 residues. V lost 4 bases to trimming and J lost 6 bases, with 13 bases between them. Per germline, CDR1 LNHDA and CDR2 SQIVND (reference sequence). As DNA, the CDR3 is TGTGCCAGTAGTACCTGGGGCTCTTTTAATTCACCCCTCCACTTT. Protein sequence: CASSTWGSFNSPLHF.